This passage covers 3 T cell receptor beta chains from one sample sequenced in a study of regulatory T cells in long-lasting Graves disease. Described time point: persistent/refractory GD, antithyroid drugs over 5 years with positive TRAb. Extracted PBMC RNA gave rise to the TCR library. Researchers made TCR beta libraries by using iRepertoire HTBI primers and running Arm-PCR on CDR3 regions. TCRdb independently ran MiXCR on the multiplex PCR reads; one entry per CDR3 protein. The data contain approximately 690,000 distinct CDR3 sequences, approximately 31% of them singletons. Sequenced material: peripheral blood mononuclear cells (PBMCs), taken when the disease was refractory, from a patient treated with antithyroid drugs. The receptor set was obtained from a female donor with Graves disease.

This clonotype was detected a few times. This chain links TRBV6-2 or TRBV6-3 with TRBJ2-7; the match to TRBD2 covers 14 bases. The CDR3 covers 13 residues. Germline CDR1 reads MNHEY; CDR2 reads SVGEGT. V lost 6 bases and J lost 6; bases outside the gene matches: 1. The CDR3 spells CASRGLAGAEQYF. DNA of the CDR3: TGTGCCAGCAGGGGACTAGCGGGAGCCGAGCAGTACTTC.

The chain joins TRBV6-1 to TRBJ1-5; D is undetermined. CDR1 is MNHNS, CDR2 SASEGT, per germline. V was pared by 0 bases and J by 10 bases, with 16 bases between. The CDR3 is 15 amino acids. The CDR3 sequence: CASSEASHGHRPQHF. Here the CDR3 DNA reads TGTGCCAGCAGTGAAGCTTCTCACGGGCATCGTCCCCAGCATTTT.

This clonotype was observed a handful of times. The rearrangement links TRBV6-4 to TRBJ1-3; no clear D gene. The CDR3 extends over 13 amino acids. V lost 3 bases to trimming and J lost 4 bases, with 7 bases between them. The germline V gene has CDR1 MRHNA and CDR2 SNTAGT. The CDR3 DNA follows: TGTGCCAGCAGTGAAGCTCAGGGAAACACCATATATTTT. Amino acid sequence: CASSEAQGNTIYF.